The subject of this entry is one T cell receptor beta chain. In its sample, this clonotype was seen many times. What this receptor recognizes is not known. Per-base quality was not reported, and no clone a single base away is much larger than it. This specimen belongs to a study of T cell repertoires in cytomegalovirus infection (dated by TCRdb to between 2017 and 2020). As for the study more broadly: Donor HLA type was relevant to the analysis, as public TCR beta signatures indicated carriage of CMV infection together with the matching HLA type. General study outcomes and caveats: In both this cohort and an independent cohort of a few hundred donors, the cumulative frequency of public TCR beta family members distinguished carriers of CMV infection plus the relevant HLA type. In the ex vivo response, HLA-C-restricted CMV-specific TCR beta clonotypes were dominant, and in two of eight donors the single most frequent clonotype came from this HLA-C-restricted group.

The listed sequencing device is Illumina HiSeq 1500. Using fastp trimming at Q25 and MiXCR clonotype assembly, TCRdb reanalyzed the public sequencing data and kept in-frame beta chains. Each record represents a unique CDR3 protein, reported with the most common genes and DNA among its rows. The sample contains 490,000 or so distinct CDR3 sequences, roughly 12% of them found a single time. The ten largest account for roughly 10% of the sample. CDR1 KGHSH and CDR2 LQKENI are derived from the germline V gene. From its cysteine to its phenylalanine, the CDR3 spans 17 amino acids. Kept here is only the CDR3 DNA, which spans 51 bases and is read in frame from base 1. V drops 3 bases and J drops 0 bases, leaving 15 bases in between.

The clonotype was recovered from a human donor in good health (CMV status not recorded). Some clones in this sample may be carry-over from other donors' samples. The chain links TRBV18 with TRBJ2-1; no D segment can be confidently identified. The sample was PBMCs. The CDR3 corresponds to CASSPSYPSSSYNEQFF. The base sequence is TGTGCCAGCTCACCCTCCTACCCCTCTAGCTCCTACAATGAGCAGTTCTTC.